The 19 T cell receptor beta chains below were found in one sample sequenced in a study of shared clonotypes between healthy human individuals. Here immunoSEQ multiplex PCR was the method, and the copy in TCRdb shows in-frame clones only, minus some. The sample lists some 1,600,000 clones, approximately 98% occurring once. The sequenced sample was naive CD4+ T cells sorted from blood. Subset indicated: CD45RA+ positively selected. These receptors were taken from a man aged 25-40 years in good health.

V is TRBV6-5 and J is TRBJ1-1; 9 positions match TRBD1. Germline V gene data show CDR1 as MNHEY and CDR2 as SVGAGI. The CDR3 covers 12 residues. J gave up 11 bases and V 8 bases, and 9 bases lay outside the gene matches. The DNA of the CDR3 is TGTGCCAGCGGGTACCGGACAGGGGAGGCTTTCTTT. This gives the protein CASGYRTGEAFF.

The V and J genes are TRBV5-1 and TRBJ2-5; TRBD2 aligns across 14 bases. Germline assignment: CDR1 SGHRS and CDR2 YFSETQ. This CDR3 has 18 amino acids. V shed 0 bases, J shed 4 bases, and the junction held 8 bases outside the gene matches. As DNA, the CDR3 is TGCGCCAGCAGCTTGGAAGGGACTAGCGGGAGTTCGGGAGAGACCCAGTACTTC. Translated, it gives CASSLEGTSGSSGETQYF.

J is TRBJ2-7 and V is TRBV11-2; 9 nucleotides line up with TRBD2. The CDR3 runs to 14 residues. J lost 4 bases, V lost 3 bases, and 4 bases had no gene match. The germline gives CDR1 SGHAT, CDR2 FQNNGV. CDR3: CASSFLAGLYEQYF. Written as DNA, the CDR3 is TGTGCCAGCAGCTTTCTAGCGGGATTATACGAGCAGTACTTC.

In regard to this clone: Other DNA variants within this sample encode the same CDR3. The rearrangement joins TRBV5-1 to TRBJ2-1; TRBD2 might be the D (5 bases). The CDR3 is 12 residues long. With 4 bases removed from V and 7 bases from J, the gap between germline ends came to 9 bases. The germline CDR1 and CDR2 sequences are SGHRS and YFSETQ. CDR3 nucleotide sequence: TGCGCCAGCAGCCTAGCCGGAAATGAGCAGTTCTTC. It specifies CASSLAGNEQFF.

This clone was seen once. This chain uses TRBV11-2 with TRBJ2-7, with D hard to call. V lost 5 bases and J lost 0, with 14 bases in between. The germline V gene has CDR1 SGHAT and CDR2 FQNNGV. The CDR3 loop spans 15 amino acids. The CDR3 DNA reads TGTGCCAGCAGCCTCTCCGACGGATTCTCCTACGAGCAGTACTTC. Its protein product is CASSLSDGFSYEQYF.

The chain uses TRBV5-1 and TRBJ2-1; unclear D gene. CDR1 SGHRS and CDR2 YFSETQ come from the germline V gene. The CDR3 covers 11 residues. The V gene lost 3 bases and the J gene lost 8 bases, with 6 bases spanning the gap. CDR3 sequence: CASSSEDEQFF. The CDR3 DNA reads as TGCGCCAGCAGCTCAGAGGATGAGCAGTTCTTC.

With regard to this clone: The limits of the CDR3 on the DNA are not certain, so only TCRdb's listed CDR3 is given. J is TRBJ2-1 and V is TRBV1; TRBD2 reflects the table's D call only, with no check against the DNA. TRBV1 is tagged as a pseudogene. The CDR3 adds up to 19 amino acids, both ends counted. CDR3 sequence reads: CTSRYYCPGTRGWDNEQFF.

The chain uses TRBV18 and TRBJ1-4; no firm D call. Between the trimmed V and J ends, which lost 3 bases and 6 bases, there was a span of 14 bases. This CDR3 has 15 residues. Germline loops: CDR1 KGHSH, CDR2 LQKENI. CDR3 nucleotide sequence: TGTGCCAGCTCACCGACGACCCGGACGGATGAAAAACTGTTTTTT. It codes for CASSPTTRTDEKLFF.

V gene TRBV10-3 combines with J gene TRBJ2-7, with 13 bases identical to TRBD2. V lost 3 bases to trimming and J lost 6 bases; unmatched junction nucleotides: 8. Looked up from germline, CDR1 is ENHRY and CDR2 is SYGVKD. The CDR3 has 16 amino acids. The CDR3 DNA follows: TGTGCCATCAGTGATCAGACCGGGACTAGCGGGATCGAGCAGTACTTC. This gives the protein CAISDQTGTSGIEQYF.

This chain connects TRBV25-1 to TRBJ2-1, with D tentatively TRBD1 (6 bases). The germline CDR1 and CDR2 sequences are MGHDK and SYGVNS. The CDR3 consists of 14 residues. Trimming took 1 base from V and 8 from J, leaving 12 bases between them. This CDR3 is CASSESGRGDEQFF. The DNA for the CDR3 is TGTGCCAGCAGTGAATCCGGCAGGGGTGATGAGCAGTTCTTC.

This clone was observed a single time. The rearrangement links TRBV20-1 to TRBJ2-3, with 8 bases identical to TRBD2. This CDR3 is 11 amino acids long. The junction had 2 bases not matched to a gene; V was cut back by 5 bases and J by 7 bases. Germline values: CDR1 DFQATT, CDR2 SNEGSKA (reference sequence). The CDR3 DNA sequence: TGCAGTGCTCGTAGCGGGAATACGCAGTATTTT. Its translation is CSARSGNTQYF.

V and J are TRBV5-1 and TRBJ1-1; TRBD1 might be the D (6 bases). CDR3 length: 15 amino acids. V gave up 0 bases and J gave up 4 bases, with 13 bases separating them. Per germline, CDR1 SGHRS and CDR2 YFSETQ. CDR3 in amino acids: CASSLAAGEATEAFF. DNA for the CDR3: TGCGCCAGCAGCTTGGCGGCAGGGGAAGCCACTGAAGCTTTCTTT.

Regarding this clone: This same CDR3 is encoded by further DNA sequences in the sample. The gene calls are TRBV7-3 and TRBJ2-2, with D uncertain. Between the trimmed V and J ends, which lost 1 base and 2 bases, there was a span of 5 bases. Germline V gene sequence: CDR1 SGHTA, CDR2 FQGTGA. The CDR3 covers 14 residues. This CDR3 is CASSLSGNTGELFF. CDR3 sequence (DNA): TGTGCCAGCAGCTTAAGCGGAAACACCGGGGAGCTGTTTTTT.

The chain employs TRBV20-1 and TRBJ1-1, with TRBD1 matching 9 bases. The CDR3 is made up of 11 amino acids. CDR1 and CDR2 (germline): DFQATT, SNEGSKA (reference sequence). After removal of 5 bases from V and 11 bases from J, the junction contained 6 bases not matched to a gene. The CDR3 here is CSAGRQGGAFF. The CDR3 bases are TGCAGTGCTGGCCGACAGGGGGGTGCTTTCTTT.

This chain joins TRBV7-9 and TRBJ2-7; D might be TRBD2 (5 bases). The CDR3 consists of 12 residues. CDR1 is SEHNR, CDR2 FQNEAQ, per germline (reference sequence). V gave up 3 bases and J gave up 6 bases, with 9 bases separating them. CDR3 residues: CASSLREGEQYF. CDR3 DNA: TGTGCCAGCAGCTTGCGCGAGGGCGAGCAGTACTTC.

This chain connects TRBV7-9 to TRBJ2-5; weak D call: TRBD1 (6 bases). Germline loops: CDR1 SEHNR, CDR2 FQNEAQ (reference sequence). The V end was cut by 3 bases, the J end by 5 bases, with 16 bases between. The CDR3 is 15 amino acids. The CDR3 DNA is TGTGCCAGCAGCTTGTCCCGGGACATTCACGAGACCCAGTACTTC. This gives the protein CASSLSRDIHETQYF.

CDR3 sequence: CASRSGTGPTF. In nucleotides, the CDR3 is TGTGCCAGCAGGTCTGGGACAGGGCCCACCTTC. This chain connects TRBV2 to TRBJ1-2, with 9 bases that match TRBD1. CDR1 and CDR2 from the germline V gene are SNHLY and FYNNEI. The CDR3 has 11 residues. The ends lost 6 bases at V and 13 bases at J; junction bases unmatched: 6.

The V and J genes are TRBV9 and TRBJ2-7, with TRBD1 as a possible D gene (6 bases). Trimming left V 0 bases short and J 5 bases short, with 15 bases between. The CDR3 sequence is 15 residues long. The germline V gene encodes CDR1 SGDLS and CDR2 YYNGEE. The CDR3 DNA reads as TGTGCCAGCAGCGTAGCGACAGGTGGGTTCCACGAGCAGTACTTC. Protein product: CASSVATGGFHEQYF.

The chain has TRBV28 and TRBJ2-3, with 9 bases aligning to TRBD2. This CDR3 contains 17 residues. Germline V gives CDR1 MDHEN, CDR2 SYDVKM. V shed 2 bases and J 2 bases; nucleotides not matched to a gene: 8. The CDR3 sequence: CASSLMTSGDHTDTQYF. In DNA form, the CDR3 reads TGTGCCAGCAGTTTAATGACTAGCGGAGATCACACAGATACGCAGTATTTT.